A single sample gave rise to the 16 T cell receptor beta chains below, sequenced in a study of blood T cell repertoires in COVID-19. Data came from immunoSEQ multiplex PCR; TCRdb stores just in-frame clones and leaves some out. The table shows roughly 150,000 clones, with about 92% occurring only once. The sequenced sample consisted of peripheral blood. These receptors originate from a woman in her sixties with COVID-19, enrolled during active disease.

As DNA, the CDR3 is TGTGCCAGCAGTTATCCCCAGATACAAGAGACCCAGTACTTC. Its protein product is CASSYPQIQETQYF. The chain couples TRBV6-6 to TRBJ2-5; no clear D gene. CDR3 size: 14 residues. The ends were cut back, 3 bases at V and 2 bases at J, with 10 bases in the middle. CDR1 is MNHNY and CDR2 is SVGAGI in the germline V gene (reference sequence).

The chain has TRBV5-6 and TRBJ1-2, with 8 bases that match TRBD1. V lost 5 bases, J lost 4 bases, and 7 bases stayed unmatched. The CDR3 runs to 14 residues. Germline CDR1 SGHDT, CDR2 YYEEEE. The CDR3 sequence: CASRPQGAIYGYTF. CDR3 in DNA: TGTGCCAGCAGACCCCAGGGGGCTATCTATGGCTACACCTTC.

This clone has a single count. The CDR3 nucleotides are TGTGCCAGCAGCCCCCCCTCCCGGGGGGAGCAGTACTTC. Its protein product is CASSPPSRGEQYF. V is TRBV12-3 or TRBV12-4 and J is TRBJ2-7; maybe TRBD2 (6 bases). V shed 6 bases and J shed 7 bases, with 16 bases lying between them. This CDR3 contains 13 residues.

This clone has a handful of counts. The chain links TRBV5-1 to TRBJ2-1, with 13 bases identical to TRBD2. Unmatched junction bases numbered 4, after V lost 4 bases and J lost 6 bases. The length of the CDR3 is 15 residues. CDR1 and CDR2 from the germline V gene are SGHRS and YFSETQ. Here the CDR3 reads CASSLRTSGSNEQFF. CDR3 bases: TGCGCCAGCAGCCTTAGGACTAGCGGGAGCAATGAGCAGTTCTTC.

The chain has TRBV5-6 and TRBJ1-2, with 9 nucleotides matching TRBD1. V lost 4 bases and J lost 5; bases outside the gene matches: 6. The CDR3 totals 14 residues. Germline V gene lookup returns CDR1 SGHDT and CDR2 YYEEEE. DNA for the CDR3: TGTGCCAGCAGCCCTGACAGGGGGGCGTATGGCTACACCTTC. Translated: CASSPDRGAYGYTF. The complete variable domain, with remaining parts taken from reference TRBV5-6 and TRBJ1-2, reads DAGVTQSPTHLIKTRGQQVTLRCSPKSGHDTVSWYQQALGQGPQFIFQYYEEEERQRGNFPDRFSGHQFPNYSSELNVNALLLGDSALYLCASSPDRGAYGYTFGSGTRLTVV.

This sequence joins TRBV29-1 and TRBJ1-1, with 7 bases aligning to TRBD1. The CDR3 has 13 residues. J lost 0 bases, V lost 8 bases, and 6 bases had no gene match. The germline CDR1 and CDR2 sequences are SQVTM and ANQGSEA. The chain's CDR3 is CSSTGNLNTEAFF. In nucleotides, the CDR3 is TGCAGCTCGACAGGGAATTTGAACACTGAAGCTTTCTTT.

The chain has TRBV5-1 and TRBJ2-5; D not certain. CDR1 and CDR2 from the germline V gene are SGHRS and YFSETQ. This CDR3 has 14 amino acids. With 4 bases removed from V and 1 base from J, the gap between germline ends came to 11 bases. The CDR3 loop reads CASSPQVLQETQYF. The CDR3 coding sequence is TGCGCCAGCAGCCCGCAGGTCCTCCAAGAGACCCAGTACTTC.

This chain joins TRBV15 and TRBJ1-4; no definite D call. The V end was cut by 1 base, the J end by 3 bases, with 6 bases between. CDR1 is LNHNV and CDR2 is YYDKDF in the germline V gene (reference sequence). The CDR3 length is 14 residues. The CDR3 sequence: CATSRVHANEKLFF. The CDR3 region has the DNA TGTGCCACCAGCAGAGTACACGCTAATGAAAAACTGTTTTTT.

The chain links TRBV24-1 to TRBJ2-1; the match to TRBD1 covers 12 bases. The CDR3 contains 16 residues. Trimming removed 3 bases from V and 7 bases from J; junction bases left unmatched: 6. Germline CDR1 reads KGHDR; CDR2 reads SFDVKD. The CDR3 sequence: CATSDPGTGGGNEQFF. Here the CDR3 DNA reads TGTGCCACCAGTGATCCCGGGACAGGGGGCGGGAATGAGCAGTTCTTC.

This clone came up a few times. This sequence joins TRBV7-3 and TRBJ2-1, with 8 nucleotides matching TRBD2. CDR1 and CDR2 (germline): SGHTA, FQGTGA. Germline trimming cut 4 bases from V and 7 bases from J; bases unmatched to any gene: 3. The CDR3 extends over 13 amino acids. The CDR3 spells CASSSGRGNEQFF. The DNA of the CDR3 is TGTGCCAGCAGCTCCGGGAGGGGGAATGAGCAGTTCTTC.

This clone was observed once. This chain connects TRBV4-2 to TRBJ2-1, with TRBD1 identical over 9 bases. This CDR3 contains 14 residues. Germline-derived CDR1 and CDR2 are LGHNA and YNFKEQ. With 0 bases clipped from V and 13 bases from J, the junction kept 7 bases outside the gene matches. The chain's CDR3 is CASSQEGQGTGQFF. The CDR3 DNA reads TGTGCCAGCAGCCAAGAAGGACAGGGGACTGGTCAGTTCTTC.

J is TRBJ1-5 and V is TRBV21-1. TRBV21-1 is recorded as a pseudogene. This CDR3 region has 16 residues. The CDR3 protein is CASSERGRGWGQPQHF. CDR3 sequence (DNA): TGTGCCAGCAGCGAACGTGGGAGGGGCTGGGGTCAGCCCCAGCATTTT.

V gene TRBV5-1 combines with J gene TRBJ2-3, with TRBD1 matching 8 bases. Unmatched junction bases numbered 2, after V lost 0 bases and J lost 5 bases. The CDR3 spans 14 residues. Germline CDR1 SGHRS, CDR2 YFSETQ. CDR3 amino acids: CASSLAGTGDTQYF. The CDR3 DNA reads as TGCGCCAGCAGCTTGGCCGGGACAGGAGATACGCAGTATTTT.

CDR3 sequence: CASSSGVRYVAGGDTDTQYF. For the CDR3, the DNA is TGCGCCAGCAGCTCGGGTGTGCGTTATGTAGCGGGGGGCGACACAGATACGCAGTATTTT. The V call is TRBV5-1, the J call TRBJ2-3; 10 bases line up with TRBD2. Germline CDR1 SGHRS, CDR2 YFSETQ. Trimming removed 3 bases from V and 2 bases from J; junction bases left unmatched: 18. The CDR3 totals 20 residues.

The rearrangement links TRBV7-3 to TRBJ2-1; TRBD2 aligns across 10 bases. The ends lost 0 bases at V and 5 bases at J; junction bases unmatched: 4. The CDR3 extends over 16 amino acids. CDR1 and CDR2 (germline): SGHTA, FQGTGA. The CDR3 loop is CASSLTGLAGDNEQFF. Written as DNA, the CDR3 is TGTGCCAGCAGCTTAACGGGGCTAGCGGGGGACAATGAGCAGTTCTTC.

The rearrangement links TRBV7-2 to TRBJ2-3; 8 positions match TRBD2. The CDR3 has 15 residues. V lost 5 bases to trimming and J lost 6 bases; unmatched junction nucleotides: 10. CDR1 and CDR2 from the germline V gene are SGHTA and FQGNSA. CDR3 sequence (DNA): TGTGCCAGCAGCCTCCTAGCGTCGGGGGGGGATACGCAGTATTTT. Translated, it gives CASSLLASGGDTQYF.